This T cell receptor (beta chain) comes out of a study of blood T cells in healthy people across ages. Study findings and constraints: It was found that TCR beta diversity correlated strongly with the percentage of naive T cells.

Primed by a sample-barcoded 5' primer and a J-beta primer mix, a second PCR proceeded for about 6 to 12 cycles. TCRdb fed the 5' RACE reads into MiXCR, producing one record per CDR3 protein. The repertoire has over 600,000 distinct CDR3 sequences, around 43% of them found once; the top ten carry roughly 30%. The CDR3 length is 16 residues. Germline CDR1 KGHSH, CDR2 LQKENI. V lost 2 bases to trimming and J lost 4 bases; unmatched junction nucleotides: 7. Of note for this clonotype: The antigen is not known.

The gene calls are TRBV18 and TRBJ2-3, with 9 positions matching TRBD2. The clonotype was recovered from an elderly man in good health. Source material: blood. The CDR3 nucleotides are TGTGCCAGCTCACCAATTAGCGGGAGTTTGGCAGATACGCAGTATTTT. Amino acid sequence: CASSPISGSLADTQYF. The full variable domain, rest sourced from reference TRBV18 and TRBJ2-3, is NAGVMQNPRHLVRRRGQEARLRCSPMKGHSHVYWYRQLPEEGLKFMVYLQKENIIDESGMPKERFSAEFPKEGPSILRIQQVVRGDSAAYFCASSPISGSLADTQYFGPGTRLTVL.